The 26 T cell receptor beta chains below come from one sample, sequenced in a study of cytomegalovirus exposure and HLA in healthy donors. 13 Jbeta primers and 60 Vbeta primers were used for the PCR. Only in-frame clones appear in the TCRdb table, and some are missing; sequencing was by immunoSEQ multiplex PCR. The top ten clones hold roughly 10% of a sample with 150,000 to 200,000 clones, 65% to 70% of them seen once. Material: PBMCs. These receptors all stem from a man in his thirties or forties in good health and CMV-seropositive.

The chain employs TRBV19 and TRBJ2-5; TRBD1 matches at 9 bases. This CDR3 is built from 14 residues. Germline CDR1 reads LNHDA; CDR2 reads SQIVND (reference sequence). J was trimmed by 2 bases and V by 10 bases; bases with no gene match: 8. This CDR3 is CATSDRGGQETQYF. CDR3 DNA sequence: TGTGCCACCTCGGACAGGGGAGGGCAAGAGACCCAGTACTTC.

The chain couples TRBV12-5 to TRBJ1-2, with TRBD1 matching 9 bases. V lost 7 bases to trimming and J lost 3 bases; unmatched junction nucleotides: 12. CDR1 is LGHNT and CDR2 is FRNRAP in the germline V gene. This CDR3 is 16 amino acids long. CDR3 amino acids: CASADPPGQGYYGYTF. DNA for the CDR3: TGTGCTAGTGCCGATCCACCGGGACAGGGTTACTATGGCTACACCTTC.

The CDR3 bases are TGCGCCAGCAGTGAGGCACTAGCGGGGATAAACGAGCAGTACTTC. Encoded protein: CASSEALAGINEQYF. V is TRBV10-1 and J is TRBJ2-7, with 10 bases aligning to TRBD2. CDR3 size: 15 residues. CDR1 WNHNN and CDR2 SYGVQD come from the germline V gene (reference sequence). Trimming cost V 2 bases and J 5 bases; bases outside gene matches: 6.

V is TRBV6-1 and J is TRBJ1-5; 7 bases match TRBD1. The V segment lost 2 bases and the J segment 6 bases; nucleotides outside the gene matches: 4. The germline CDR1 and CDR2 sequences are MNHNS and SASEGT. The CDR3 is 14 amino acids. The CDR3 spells CASSEQGVAQPQHF. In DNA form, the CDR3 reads TGTGCCAGCAGTGAACAGGGGGTTGCTCAGCCCCAGCATTTT.

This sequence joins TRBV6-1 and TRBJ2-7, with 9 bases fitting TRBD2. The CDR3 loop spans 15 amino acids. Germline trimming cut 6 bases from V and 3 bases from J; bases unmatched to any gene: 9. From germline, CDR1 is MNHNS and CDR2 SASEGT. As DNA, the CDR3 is TGTGCCAGCAGGGATGTAGCGGGAGCAGACTACGAGCAGTACTTC. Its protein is CASRDVAGADYEQYF.

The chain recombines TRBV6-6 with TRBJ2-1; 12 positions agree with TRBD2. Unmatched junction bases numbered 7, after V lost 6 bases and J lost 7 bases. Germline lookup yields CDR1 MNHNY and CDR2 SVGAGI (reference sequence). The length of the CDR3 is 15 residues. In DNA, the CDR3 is TGTGCCAGCAGCCCGACTAGCGGGAGTTCGAATGAGCAGTTCTTC. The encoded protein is CASSPTSGSSNEQFF.

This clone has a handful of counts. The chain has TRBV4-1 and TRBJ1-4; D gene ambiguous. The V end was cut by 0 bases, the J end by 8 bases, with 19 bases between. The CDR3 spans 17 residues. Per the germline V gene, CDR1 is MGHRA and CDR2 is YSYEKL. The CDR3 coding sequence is TGCGCCAGCAGCCAAGATAGAGGCCAACGCATCGCGGAAAAACTGTTTTTT. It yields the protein CASSQDRGQRIAEKLFF.

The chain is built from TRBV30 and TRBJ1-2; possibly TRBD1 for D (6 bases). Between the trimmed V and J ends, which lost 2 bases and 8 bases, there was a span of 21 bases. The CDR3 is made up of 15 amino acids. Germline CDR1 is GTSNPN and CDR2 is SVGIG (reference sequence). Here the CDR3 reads CAWSRDNLKVAGYTF. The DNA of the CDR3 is TGTGCCTGGAGTAGGGACAACCTGAAGGTTGCCGGCTACACCTTC.

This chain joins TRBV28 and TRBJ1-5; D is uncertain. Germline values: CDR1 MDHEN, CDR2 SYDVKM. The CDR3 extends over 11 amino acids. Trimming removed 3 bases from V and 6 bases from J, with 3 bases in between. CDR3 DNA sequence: TGTGCCAGCAGTTTCGGTCAGCCCCAGCATTTT. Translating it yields CASSFGQPQHF. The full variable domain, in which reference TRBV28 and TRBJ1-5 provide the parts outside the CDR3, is DVKVTQSSRYLVKRTGEKVFLECVQDMDHENMFWYRQDPGLGLRLIYFSYDVKMKEKGDIPEGYSVSREKKERFSLILESASTNQTSMYLCASSFGQPQHFGDGTRLSIL.

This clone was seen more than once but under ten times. The DNA for the CDR3 is TGTGCCAGCAGTTTATCGTTCGTGGCAATAGCTTTCTTT. This translates into CASSLSFVAIAFF. The V gene is TRBV27, the J gene TRBJ1-1; the D is unclear. The germline gives CDR1 MNHEY, CDR2 SMNVEV (reference sequence). V dropped 0 bases and J dropped 10 bases, with 12 bases sitting between them. The length of the CDR3 is 13 residues.

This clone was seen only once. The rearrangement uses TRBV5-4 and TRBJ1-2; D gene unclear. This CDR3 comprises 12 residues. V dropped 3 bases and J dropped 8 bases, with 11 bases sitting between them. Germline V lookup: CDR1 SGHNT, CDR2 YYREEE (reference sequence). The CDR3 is CASSSRPQGYTF. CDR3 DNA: TGTGCCAGCAGCTCCAGACCACAGGGCTACACCTTC.

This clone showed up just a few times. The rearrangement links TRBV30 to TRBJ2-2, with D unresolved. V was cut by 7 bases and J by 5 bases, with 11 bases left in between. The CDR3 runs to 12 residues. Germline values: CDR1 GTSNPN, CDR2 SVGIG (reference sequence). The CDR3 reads CASCPQTGELFF. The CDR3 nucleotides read TGTGCCTCCTGCCCCCAGACCGGGGAGCTGTTTTTT.

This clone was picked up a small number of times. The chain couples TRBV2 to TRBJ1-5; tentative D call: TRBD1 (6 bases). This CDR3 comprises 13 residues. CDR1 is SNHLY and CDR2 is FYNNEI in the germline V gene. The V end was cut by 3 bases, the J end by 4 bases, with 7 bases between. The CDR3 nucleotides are TGTGCCAGCAGTGACCAGGGGAATCAGCCCCAGCATTTT. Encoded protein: CASSDQGNQPQHF.

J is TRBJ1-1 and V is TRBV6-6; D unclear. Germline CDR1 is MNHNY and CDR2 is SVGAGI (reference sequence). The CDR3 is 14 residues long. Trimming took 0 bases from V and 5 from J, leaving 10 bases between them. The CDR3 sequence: CASSYSIGGTEAFF. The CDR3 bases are TGTGCCAGCAGTTACTCGATCGGAGGGACTGAAGCTTTCTTT.

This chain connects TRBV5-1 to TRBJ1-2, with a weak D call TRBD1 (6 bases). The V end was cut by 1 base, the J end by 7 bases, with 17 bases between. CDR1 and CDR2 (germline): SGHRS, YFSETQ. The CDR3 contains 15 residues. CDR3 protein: CASSLFPSTGLGYTF. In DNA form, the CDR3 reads TGCGCCAGCAGCTTGTTCCCTTCAACAGGGCTTGGCTACACCTTC.

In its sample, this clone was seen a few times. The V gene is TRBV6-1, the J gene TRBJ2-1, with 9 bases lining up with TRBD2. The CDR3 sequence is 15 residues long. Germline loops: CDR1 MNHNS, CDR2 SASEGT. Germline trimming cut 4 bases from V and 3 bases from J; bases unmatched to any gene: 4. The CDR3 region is CASSATSGFYNEQFF. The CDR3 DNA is TGTGCCAGCAGTGCCACTAGCGGGTTCTACAATGAGCAGTTCTTC.

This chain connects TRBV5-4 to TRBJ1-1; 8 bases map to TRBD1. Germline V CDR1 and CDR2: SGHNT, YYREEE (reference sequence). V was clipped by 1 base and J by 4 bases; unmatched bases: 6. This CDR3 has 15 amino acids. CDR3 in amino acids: CASSLLTGEITEAFF. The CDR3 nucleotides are TGTGCCAGCAGCTTGTTGACAGGGGAAATCACTGAAGCTTTCTTT.

For the CDR3, the DNA is TGCGCCAGCTCCACTAGCGGGGGAACCAATGAGCAGTTCTTC. Its protein is CASSTSGGTNEQFF. This chain links TRBV10-1 with TRBJ2-1; 11 nucleotides agree with TRBD2. Per germline, CDR1 WNHNN and CDR2 SYGVQD (reference sequence). With V trimmed by 8 bases and J by 6 bases, 6 bases remained unmatched. There are 14 residues in the CDR3.

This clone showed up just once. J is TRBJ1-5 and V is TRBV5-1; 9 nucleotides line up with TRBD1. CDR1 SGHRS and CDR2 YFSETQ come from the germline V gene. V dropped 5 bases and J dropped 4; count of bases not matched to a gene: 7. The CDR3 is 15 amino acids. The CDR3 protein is CASRPGTGINQPQHF. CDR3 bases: TGCGCCAGCAGACCCGGGACAGGGATAAATCAGCCCCAGCATTTT. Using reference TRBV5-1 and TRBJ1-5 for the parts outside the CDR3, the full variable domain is KAGVTQTPRYLIKTRGQQVTLSCSPISGHRSVSWYQQTPGQGLQFLFEYFSETQRNKGNFPGRFSGRQFSNSRSEMNVSTLELGDSALYLCASRPGTGINQPQHFGDGTRLSIL.

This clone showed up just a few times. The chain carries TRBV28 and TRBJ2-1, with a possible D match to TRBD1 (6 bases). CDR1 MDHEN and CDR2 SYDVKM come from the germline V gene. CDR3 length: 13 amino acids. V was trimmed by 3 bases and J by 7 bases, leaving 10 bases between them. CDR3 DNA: TGTGCCAGCAGTTTCATAGGGGGAAATGAGCAGTTCTTC. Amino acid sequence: CASSFIGGNEQFF.

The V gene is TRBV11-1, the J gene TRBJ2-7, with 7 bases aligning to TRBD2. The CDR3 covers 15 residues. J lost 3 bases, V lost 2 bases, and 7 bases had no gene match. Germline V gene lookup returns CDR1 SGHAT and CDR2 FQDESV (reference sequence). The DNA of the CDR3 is TGTGCCAGCAGCTTAATGAGCGGGGTAAGCTACGAGCAGTACTTC. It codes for CASSLMSGVSYEQYF.

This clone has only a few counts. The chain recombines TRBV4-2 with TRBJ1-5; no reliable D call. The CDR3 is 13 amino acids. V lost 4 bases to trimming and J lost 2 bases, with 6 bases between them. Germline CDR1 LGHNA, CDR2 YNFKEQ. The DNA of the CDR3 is TGTGCCAGCAGCCGTCAGGGCAATCAGCCCCAGCATTTT. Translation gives CASSRQGNQPQHF.

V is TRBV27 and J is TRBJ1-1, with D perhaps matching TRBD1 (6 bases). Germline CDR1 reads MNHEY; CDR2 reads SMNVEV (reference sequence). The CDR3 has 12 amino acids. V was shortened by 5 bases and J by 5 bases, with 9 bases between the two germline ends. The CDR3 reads CASSNRATEAFF. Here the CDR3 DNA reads TGTGCCAGCAGTAACAGGGCAACTGAAGCTTTCTTT.

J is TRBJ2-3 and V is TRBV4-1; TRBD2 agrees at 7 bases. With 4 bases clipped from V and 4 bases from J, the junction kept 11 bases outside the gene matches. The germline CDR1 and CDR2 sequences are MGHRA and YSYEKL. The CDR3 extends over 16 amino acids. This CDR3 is CASSPPSTSVSDTQYF. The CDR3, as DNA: TGCGCCAGCAGCCCCCCCTCCACTAGCGTTTCAGATACGCAGTATTTT.

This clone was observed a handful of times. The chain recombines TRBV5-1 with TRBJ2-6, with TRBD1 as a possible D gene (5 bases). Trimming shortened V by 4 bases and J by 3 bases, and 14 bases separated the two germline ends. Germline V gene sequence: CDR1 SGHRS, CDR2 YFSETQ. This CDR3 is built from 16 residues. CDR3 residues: CASSLIPRDGANVLTF. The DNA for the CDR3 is TGCGCCAGCAGCCTCATCCCCAGGGATGGGGCCAACGTCCTGACTTTC.

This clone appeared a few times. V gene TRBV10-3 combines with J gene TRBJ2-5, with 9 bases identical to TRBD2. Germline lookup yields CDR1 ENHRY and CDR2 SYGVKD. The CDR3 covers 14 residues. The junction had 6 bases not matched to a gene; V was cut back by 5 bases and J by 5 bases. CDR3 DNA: TGTGCCATCAGTAGCGGGACTAGCTCGGAGACCCAGTACTTC. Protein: CAISSGTSSETQYF.